The 17 T cell receptor beta chains in this list originate from one sample, sequenced in a study of cytomegalovirus exposure and HLA in healthy donors. PCR employed 60 Vbeta and 13 Jbeta primers. This table comes from immunoSEQ multiplex PCR, and its TCRdb copy is limited to in-frame clones, with some not included. The sample lists roughly 130,000 clones; 80% to 85% were seen once. The material sequenced was PBMCs. The receptors were gathered from a boy under 18 in good health and CMV-seronegative.

V usage is TRBV5-1 and J usage is TRBJ1-4; D remains unclear. CDR1 and CDR2 from the germline V gene are SGHRS and YFSETQ. The CDR3 is 14 amino acids. Trimming removed 2 bases from V and 0 bases from J, with 5 bases in between. The CDR3 coding sequence is TGCGCCAGCAGCTTACTCTCAACTAATGAAAAACTGTTTTTT. Its protein is CASSLLSTNEKLFF.

The rearrangement links TRBV29-1 to TRBJ1-1; 8 bases are shared with TRBD1. In germline, CDR1 is SQVTM, CDR2 ANQGSEA. With V trimmed by 7 bases and J by 1 base, 5 bases remained unmatched. This CDR3 is built from 13 residues. CDR3 region: CSADRGSNTEAFF. DNA for the CDR3: TGCAGCGCTGACAGGGGCTCGAACACTGAAGCTTTCTTT.

The V gene is TRBV6-1, the J gene TRBJ2-1; D gene ambiguous. Trimming shortened V by 6 bases and J by 5 bases, and 17 bases separated the two germline ends. The CDR3 length is 15 residues. Per the germline V gene, CDR1 is MNHNS and CDR2 is SASEGT. The CDR3 region is CASRVESASHNEQFF. CDR3 sequence (DNA): TGTGCCAGCAGGGTTGAATCTGCGAGCCACAATGAGCAGTTCTTC.

The J gene is TRBJ1-1, the V gene TRBV4-1; 7 nucleotides match TRBD1. CDR1 MGHRA and CDR2 YSYEKL come from the germline V gene. With V trimmed by 6 bases and J by 1 base, 8 bases remained unmatched. CDR3 length equals 15 residues. CDR3 DNA sequence: TGCGCCAGCAGTCGAACCGGGACAGAGAACACTGAAGCTTTCTTT. This codes for CASSRTGTENTEAFF.

The J gene is TRBJ2-3, the V gene TRBV7-2, with D maybe TRBD2 (6 bases). This CDR3 region has 17 residues. CDR1 is SGHTA and CDR2 is FQGNSA in the germline V gene. V was cut by 1 base and J by 1 base, with 15 bases left in between. The CDR3 sequence: CASSLGGLAGRTDTQYF. The CDR3 coding sequence is TGTGCCAGCAGCTTAGGGGGTTTGGCGGGACGCACAGATACGCAGTATTTT. Variable domain in full (rest from reference TRBV7-2 and TRBJ2-3): GAGVSQSPSNKVTEKGKDVELRCDPISGHTALYWYRQSLGQGLEFLIYFQGNSAPDKSGLPSDRFSAERTGGSVSTLTIQRTQQEDSAVYLCASSLGGLAGRTDTQYFGPGTRLTVL.

This chain joins TRBV30 and TRBJ1-2; TRBD1 matches 7 bases. The junction had 4 bases not matched to a gene; V was cut back by 3 bases and J by 6 bases. This CDR3 contains 12 residues. Germline V lookup: CDR1 GTSNPN, CDR2 SVGIG (reference sequence). CDR3 nucleotide sequence: TGTGCCTGGAGCGTAACAGGGGATGGCTACACCTTC. Protein product: CAWSVTGDGYTF.

The chain joins TRBV7-2 to TRBJ2-7; D is perhaps TRBD2 (5 bases). Germline V lookup: CDR1 SGHTA, CDR2 FQGNSA. The CDR3 sequence is 14 residues long. V was cut by 0 bases and J by 6 bases, with 12 bases left in between. CDR3 amino acids: CASSLALDPSEQYF. CDR3 nucleotide sequence: TGTGCCAGCAGCTTAGCACTAGACCCTAGCGAGCAGTACTTC. Full variable domain (missing parts from reference TRBV7-2 and TRBJ2-7): GAGVSQSPSNKVTEKGKDVELRCDPISGHTALYWYRQSLGQGLEFLIYFQGNSAPDKSGLPSDRFSAERTGGSVSTLTIQRTQQEDSAVYLCASSLALDPSEQYFGPGTRLTVT.

The rearrangement uses TRBV5-1 and TRBJ1-2; D remains unclear. The CDR3 is 15 amino acids. Trimming cost V 0 bases and J 4 bases, with 13 bases left between them. Germline loops: CDR1 SGHRS, CDR2 YFSETQ. The CDR3 sequence: CASSLDGLSFYGYTF. CDR3 nucleotide sequence: TGCGCCAGCAGCTTGGACGGGTTAAGCTTCTATGGCTACACCTTC.

The V and J genes are TRBV5-1 and TRBJ2-5, with D possibly TRBD1 on 5 matching bases. The V gene's germline CDR1 is SGHRS and CDR2 YFSETQ. The germline V and J ends were trimmed by 3 bases and 5 bases, with 11 bases remaining between them. The CDR3 runs to 13 residues. In DNA form, the CDR3 reads TGCGCCAGCAGCTCAGGGCCAGGGGAGACCCAGTACTTC. Its protein is CASSSGPGETQYF.

V usage is TRBV29-1 and J usage is TRBJ2-1; TRBD1 aligns across 7 bases. The V gene's germline CDR1 is SQVTM and CDR2 ANQGSEA. The CDR3 sequence is 16 residues long. Trimming removed 5 bases from V and 4 bases from J; junction bases left unmatched: 14. The CDR3 loop is CSVPSFPGQSYNEQFF. The CDR3 DNA sequence: TGCAGCGTTCCTTCCTTTCCGGGACAGAGTTACAATGAGCAGTTCTTC.

The chain recombines TRBV5-6 with TRBJ2-7; D is perhaps TRBD2 (6 bases). The V end was cut by 2 bases, the J end by 3 bases, with 9 bases between. This CDR3 is built from 13 residues. Germline CDR1 is SGHDT and CDR2 is YYEEEE. The CDR3 loop is CASSFLGGYEQYF. In DNA form, the CDR3 reads TGTGCCAGCAGCTTCCTGGGGGGCTACGAGCAGTACTTC. Together with reference TRBV5-6 and TRBJ2-7, the CDR3 gives the full variable domain: DAGVTQSPTHLIKTRGQQVTLRCSPKSGHDTVSWYQQALGQGPQFIFQYYEEEERQRGNFPDRFSGHQFPNYSSELNVNALLLGDSALYLCASSFLGGYEQYFGPGTRLTVT.

This clone was seen once. This rearrangement joins TRBV27 to TRBJ1-1; D remains ambiguous. V was shortened by 8 bases and J by 0 bases, with 13 bases between the two germline ends. The CDR3 covers 14 residues. Germline assignment: CDR1 MNHEY and CDR2 SMNVEV (reference sequence). For the CDR3, the DNA is TGTGCCAGCCACCCGCGGGTGGTGAACACTGAAGCTTTCTTT. It encodes CASHPRVVNTEAFF.

The CDR3 bases are TGCGCCCCCAGGGGAGCGGGAGGTGGCGAGCAGTACTTC. It encodes CAPRGAGGGEQYF. J is TRBJ2-7 and V is TRBV10-1; TRBD2 aligns across 9 bases. CDR3 length: 13 residues. V shed 11 bases, J shed 6 bases, and the junction held 11 bases outside the gene matches. Germline loops: CDR1 WNHNN, CDR2 SYGVQD (reference sequence).

In its sample, this clone was seen a few times. The rearrangement uses TRBV14 and TRBJ1-4, with D possibly TRBD1 on 5 matching bases. The germline gives CDR1 SGHDN, CDR2 FVKESK. Trimming pared 6 bases from V and 5 bases from J, leaving 13 bases between. CDR3 length equals 14 residues. The CDR3 DNA reads TGTGCCAGCAGTGTATCGGCAGGGAATGAAAAACTGTTTTTT. Translating gives CASSVSAGNEKLFF. Supplemented by reference TRBV14 and TRBJ1-4, the full variable domain reads EAGVTQFPSHSVIEKGQTVTLRCDPISGHDNLYWYRRVMGKEIKFLLHFVKESKQDESGMPNNRFLAERTGGTYSTLKVQPAELEDSGVYFCASSVSAGNEKLFFGSGTQLSVL.

This sequence joins TRBV11-2 and TRBJ1-1; D may be TRBD1 (6 bases). CDR1 and CDR2 (germline): SGHAT, FQNNGV. V was pared by 0 bases and J by 4 bases, with 12 bases between. The CDR3 contains 15 residues. The CDR3 nucleotides read TGTGCCAGCAGCTTAGATTCTTACAGGGCCACTGAAGCTTTCTTT. It specifies CASSLDSYRATEAFF.

The rearrangement uses TRBV30 and TRBJ1-1; 7 nucleotides align to TRBD1. Germline assignment: CDR1 GTSNPN and CDR2 SVGIG (reference sequence). The CDR3 runs 13 residues. The V gene end was trimmed by 3 bases and the J gene end by 1 base; junction bases not matched to a gene: 2. The CDR3 coding sequence is TGTGCCTGGAGGACAGGGAGGAACACTGAAGCTTTCTTT. This translates into CAWRTGRNTEAFF. Variable domain in full (rest from reference TRBV30 and TRBJ1-1): SQTIHQWPATLVQPVGSPLSLECTVEGTSNPNLYWYRQAAGRGLQLLFYSVGIGQISSEVPQNLSASRPQDRQFILSSKKLLLSDSGFYLCAWRTGRNTEAFFGQGTRLTVV.

This clone is a singleton in its sample. The chain has TRBV7-2 and TRBJ2-7, with TRBD2 identical over 7 bases. CDR1 SGHTA and CDR2 FQGNSA come from the germline V gene. Trimming took 0 bases from V and 4 from J; bases not matched to a gene: 6. This CDR3 is built from 15 residues. The CDR3 reads CASSLAGSGMYEQYF. For the CDR3, the DNA is TGTGCCAGCAGCTTAGCGGGGAGCGGGATGTACGAGCAGTACTTC.